This T cell receptor (beta chain) is drawn from a study of T cell responses to AZD1222 COVID-19 vaccine. General study findings and limits: White British ancestry dominated among donors, who included more females, and clonal diversity was possibly underestimated. Without day 14 samples, only post-peak T cell repertoires were studied. When two AZD1222 doses had been given, Spike-specific TCR breadth and depth rose. Unmutated variant regions reportedly attract nearly half of all spike-specific TCRs.

TCRdb keeps only in-frame clones here, not all; method: immunoSEQ multiplex PCR. In the table there are roughly 110,000 clones, around 91% of which are singletons. This clone was seen just once. Its antigen is not identified. The V and J ends lost 4 bases and 5 bases, in that order; junction bases with no gene match: 6. The CDR3 length is 15 residues. From germline, CDR1 is SGDLS and CDR2 YYNGEE. This rearrangement joins TRBV9 to TRBJ2-5; 12 bases are a match to TRBD2. The clonotype comes from an adult in good health. The source material was peripheral blood, sampled on day 0 of AZD1222 vaccination. CDR3 nucleotide sequence: TGTGCCAGCAGCTCTAGCGGGGGGGCCAGGGAGACCCAGTACTTC. Amino acid sequence: CASSSSGGARETQYF.